Below, 21 T cell receptor beta chains from the same sample are listed, as sequenced in a study of radiation and T cells in renal cell carcinoma. Sequencing used immunoSEQ multiplex PCR; TCRdb keeps in-frame clones, though not all of them. Among some 95,000 clones, about 88% were seen once, and the ten largest hold approximately 7.9%. Described time point: baseline pretreatment blood. Sample treatment: 15 Gy SBRT to primary tumor, nephrectomy 4 weeks later. The sample was blood, taken from a patient whose treatment included radiotherapy and nephrectomy. The origin of the receptors is a man aged 45-65 years with renal cell carcinoma.

This chain joins TRBV5-1 and TRBJ1-5, with D hard to call. The CDR3 contains 15 residues. Germline CDR1 is SGHRS and CDR2 is YFSETQ. V was trimmed by 0 bases and J by 1 base, leaving 8 bases between them. CDR3 sequence reads: CASSLAGSSNQPQHF. The CDR3 DNA reads TGCGCCAGCAGCTTGGCCGGGAGCAGCAATCAGCCCCAGCATTTT.

V and J are TRBV7-9 and TRBJ1-3, with TRBD1 matching 9 bases. The trim removed 3 bases at V and 1 base at J, leaving 4 bases unmatched. The length of the CDR3 is 16 residues. The germline CDR1 and CDR2 sequences are SEHNR and FQNEAQ (reference sequence). CDR3 loop: CASSFHGTGSGNTIYF. CDR3 sequence (DNA): TGTGCCAGCAGCTTTCACGGGACAGGGTCTGGAAACACCATATATTTT.

A remark on this clone: A junction boundary mismatches the germline segment, possibly from a read error. The rearrangement uses TRBV7-9 and TRBJ2-5; D ambiguous. This CDR3 spans 13 amino acids. Germline V gene sequence: CDR1 SEHNR, CDR2 FQNEAQ (reference sequence). The CDR3 spells CASRLLDQETQYF. CDR3 coding DNA: TGTGCCAGCCGCTTATTAGATCAAGAGACCCAGTACTTC.

The rearrangement joins TRBV5-5 to TRBJ1-2; 7 nucleotides match TRBD1. This CDR3 is 15 amino acids long. V lost 0 bases and J lost 5; bases outside the gene matches: 7. The germline V gene encodes CDR1 SGHKS and CDR2 YYEKEE (reference sequence). The CDR3: CASSLAGGTEYGYTF. The DNA of the CDR3 is TGTGCCAGCAGCTTGGCCGGAGGGACAGAGTATGGCTACACCTTC.

The rearrangement joins TRBV19 to TRBJ2-7; TRBD2 matches at 7 bases. Germline values: CDR1 LNHDA, CDR2 SQIVND (reference sequence). The CDR3 runs 15 residues. J was trimmed by 4 bases and V by 5 bases; bases with no gene match: 11. CDR3 sequence: CASSSVLGREYEQYF. The CDR3 coding sequence is TGTGCCAGTAGTTCCGTTTTGGGGCGGGAGTACGAGCAGTACTTC.

The chain carries TRBV7-2 and TRBJ2-3; 14 nucleotides line up with TRBD2. The CDR3 sequence is 16 residues long. V gave up 1 base and J gave up 5 bases; unmatched junction bases: 2. From germline, CDR1 is SGHTA and CDR2 FQGNSA. Written as DNA, the CDR3 is TGTGCCAGCAGCTTAGAGACTAGCGGGGGGGTAGATACGCAGTATTTT. This encodes CASSLETSGGVDTQYF.

The chain combines TRBV5-1 with TRBJ2-2, with D possibly being TRBD2 (5 bases). Germline V CDR1 and CDR2: SGHRS, YFSETQ. The CDR3 extends over 15 amino acids. Trimming cost V 0 bases and J 3 bases, with 9 bases left between them. The CDR3 nucleotides are TGCGCCAGCAGCTTGGGGCGGGTACACACCGGGGAGCTGTTTTTT. Translated: CASSLGRVHTGELFF.

This chain joins TRBV5-4 and TRBJ1-6; 7 bases agree with TRBD1. The CDR3 has 17 amino acids. CDR1 is SGHNT and CDR2 is YYREEE in the germline V gene (reference sequence). With V trimmed by 0 bases and J by 5 bases, 8 bases remained unmatched. This CDR3 reads CASSLDPTGVNNSPLHF. The CDR3 bases are TGTGCCAGCAGCTTGGACCCCACAGGGGTTAATAATTCACCCCTCCACTTT.

This clone showed up just a few times. The rearrangement uses TRBV30 and TRBJ1-6, with D tentatively TRBD1 (6 bases). The V and J ends lost 5 bases and 3 bases respectively, with 17 bases between them. The germline CDR1 and CDR2 sequences are GTSNPN and SVGIG (reference sequence). The CDR3 extends over 16 amino acids. CDR3: CAWDPGHPSYNSPLHF. In nucleotides, the CDR3 is TGTGCCTGGGACCCGGGACACCCGAGCTATAATTCACCCCTCCACTTT.

The rearrangement links TRBV7-9 to TRBJ2-3; the D is unclear. V was pared by 0 bases and J by 1 base, with 8 bases between. The germline V gene encodes CDR1 SEHNR and CDR2 FQNEAQ (reference sequence). The CDR3 runs to 15 residues. The CDR3 reads CASSLARSGTDTQYF. Written as DNA, the CDR3 is TGTGCCAGCAGCTTAGCCCGGAGTGGCACAGATACGCAGTATTTT.

The chain joins TRBV10-1 to TRBJ2-3; a weak D match, TRBD1 (6 bases). The ends were cut back, 0 bases at V and 2 bases at J, with 9 bases in the middle. Per the germline V gene, CDR1 is WNHNN and CDR2 is SYGVQD (reference sequence). The CDR3 runs to 15 residues. This CDR3 reads CASSESGGYTDTQYF. CDR3 DNA sequence: TGCGCCAGCAGTGAGTCTGGGGGCTACACAGATACGCAGTATTTT.

The V and J genes are TRBV10-3 and TRBJ1-4; D gene ambiguous. Per germline, CDR1 ENHRY and CDR2 SYGVKD. V was clipped by 0 bases and J by 0 bases, with 2 bases between them. This CDR3 comprises 14 residues. Written as DNA, the CDR3 is TGTGCCATCAGTGAGTCGACAACTAATGAAAAACTGTTTTTT. It translates to CAISESTTNEKLFF.

V gene TRBV23-1 combines with J gene TRBJ2-7, with D hard to call. TRBV23-1 is given ORF status, its function remaining uncertain. Trimming stripped 0 bases from V and 3 bases from J, with 15 bases between. The CDR3 runs to 16 residues. In DNA, the CDR3 is TGCGCCAGCAGTCAATCGAAGGTTTACACCTACTACGAGCAGTACTTC. This translates into CASSQSKVYTYYEQYF.

This clone was seen only once. The chain recombines TRBV5-8 with TRBJ1-2; 11 nucleotides match TRBD1. V shed 4 bases, J shed 3 bases, and the junction held 8 bases outside the gene matches. Per the germline V gene, CDR1 is SGHTS and CDR2 is YDEGEE. This CDR3 has 16 residues. The CDR3 is CASSPGRTGGYYGYTF. CDR3 coding DNA: TGTGCCAGCAGCCCAGGCCGGACAGGGGGCTACTATGGCTACACCTTC.

On this clone: Germline and junction disagree at one end, which may indicate a read error. The chain combines TRBV9 with TRBJ1-2; TRBD1 aligns across 7 bases. The germline V gene encodes CDR1 SGDLS and CDR2 YYNGEE. The CDR3 has 16 amino acids. The CDR3 spells CASSAVPGQINSGYTF. The CDR3 DNA reads TGTGCCAGCAGCGCCGTCCCGGGACAGATTAACTCTGGCTACACCTTC.

The chain has TRBV10-3 and TRBJ2-5, with a weak D call TRBD2 (6 bases). This CDR3 contains 14 residues. Germline V gene lookup returns CDR1 ENHRY and CDR2 SYGVKD. V lost 3 bases to trimming and J lost 0 bases, with 8 bases between them. The CDR3 loop is CAISDGGNQETQYF. CDR3 DNA: TGTGCCATCAGTGATGGGGGGAACCAAGAGACCCAGTACTTC.

This clone appeared once. The chain carries TRBV2 and TRBJ1-1; perhaps TRBD1 as D (5 bases). The CDR3 is made up of 14 amino acids. Trimming took 7 bases from V and 0 from J, leaving 12 bases between them. The germline V gene has CDR1 SNHLY and CDR2 FYNNEI. CDR3 sequence: CASKDRVLNTEAFF. The CDR3 DNA follows: TGTGCCAGCAAAGACAGAGTTCTGAACACTGAAGCTTTCTTT.

This rearrangement joins TRBV5-6 to TRBJ2-3, with no clear D. Deletions cut 0 bases from V and 2 bases from J, with 7 bases between. The CDR3 length is 14 residues. CDR1 is SGHDT and CDR2 is YYEEEE in the germline V gene. The CDR3 DNA reads TGTGCCAGCAGCTTGGAGAGCCCCACAGATACGCAGTATTTT. Translated: CASSLESPTDTQYF. Full variable domain (outside the CDR3, taken from reference TRBV5-6 and TRBJ2-3): DAGVTQSPTHLIKTRGQQVTLRCSPKSGHDTVSWYQQALGQGPQFIFQYYEEEERQRGNFPDRFSGHQFPNYSSELNVNALLLGDSALYLCASSLESPTDTQYFGPGTRLTVL.

The chain is built from TRBV5-1 and TRBJ1-1; no clear D. CDR3 length: 15 residues. Trimming took off 0 bases at V and 1 base at J, with 10 bases between the two ends. The germline CDR1 and CDR2 sequences are SGHRS and YFSETQ. The DNA of the CDR3 is TGCGCCAGCAGCTTGGCAGCCTCGGGGAACACTGAAGCTTTCTTT. It codes for CASSLAASGNTEAFF. The whole variable domain, filled in from reference TRBV5-1 and TRBJ1-1, reads KAGVTQTPRYLIKTRGQQVTLSCSPISGHRSVSWYQQTPGQGLQFLFEYFSETQRNKGNFPGRFSGRQFSNSRSEMNVSTLELGDSALYLCASSLAASGNTEAFFGQGTRLTVV.

The chain joins TRBV6-6 to TRBJ2-5; TRBD2 matches 7 bases. The V segment lost 4 bases and the J segment 4 bases; nucleotides outside the gene matches: 3. Germline CDR1 MNHNY, CDR2 SVGAGI (reference sequence). The CDR3 covers 13 residues. The CDR3 spells CASSSGRGETQYF. CDR3 DNA: TGTGCCAGCAGTTCGGGGAGGGGAGAGACCCAGTACTTC.

This clone is termed medium-sized (0.01 to 0.1%). The rearrangement uses TRBV2 and TRBJ1-5, with D unresolved. The CDR3 is 17 residues long. From germline, CDR1 is SNHLY and CDR2 FYNNEI. Trimming removed 1 base from V and 3 bases from J, with 16 bases in between. The CDR3 sequence: CASSEGAVSRHNQPQHF. Here the CDR3 DNA reads TGTGCCAGCAGTGAAGGGGCTGTATCCCGGCACAATCAGCCCCAGCATTTT.